A single sample gave rise to the 15 T cell receptor beta chains below, sequenced in a study of T cell changes during pregnancy in multiple sclerosis. Measured with immunoSEQ multiplex PCR; TCRdb has only the in-frame clones, and not every one. The sample includes around 57,000 clones, just under 90% of them seen just once. Specimen: peripheral blood, collected in the first trimester of pregnancy. The receptors originated from a female donor in good health, enrolled as a control in a pregnancy study.

This rearrangement joins TRBV6-1 to TRBJ1-1, with D perhaps matching TRBD1 (6 bases). The CDR3 loop spans 15 amino acids. CDR1 MNHNS and CDR2 SASEGT come from the germline V gene. V lost 4 bases and J 3 bases, leaving 15 bases between the germline ends. The CDR3, as DNA: TGTGCCAGCAGTGCGAAAACAGGGATGGACACTGAAGCTTTCTTT. Its protein product is CASSAKTGMDTEAFF.

CDR3 sequence reads: CASSSGEGMGNTEAFF. CDR3 DNA sequence: TGTGCCAGCAGCTCCGGGGAGGGGATGGGTAACACTGAAGCTTTCTTT. This chain uses TRBV9 with TRBJ1-1; D possibly corresponds to TRBD1 (5 bases). Per the germline V gene, CDR1 is SGDLS and CDR2 is YYNGEE. Deletions cut 4 bases from V and 2 bases from J, with 18 bases between. The CDR3 loop spans 16 amino acids.

The chain uses TRBV19 and TRBJ2-1, with D maybe TRBD2 (6 bases). The V end lost 2 bases, the J end lost 10 bases, and 18 bases lay between the germline ends. CDR1 and CDR2 (germline): LNHDA, SQIVND (reference sequence). There are 15 residues in the CDR3. CDR3 DNA: TGTGCCAGTAGTATATCTGTGGGGGGAAAAAACGAGCAGTTCTTC. Encoded protein: CASSISVGGKNEQFF.

DNA of the CDR3: TGTGCCAGCAGCTTGGTCGACGGGGGGATCCCTGAAGCTTTCTTT. It is translated as CASSLVDGGIPEAFF. The chain couples TRBV5-4 to TRBJ1-1, with TRBD1 as a possible D gene (5 bases). With 0 bases removed from V and 6 bases from J, the gap between germline ends came to 15 bases. Germline V gene sequence: CDR1 SGHNT, CDR2 YYREEE (reference sequence). This CDR3 is 15 amino acids long. The full variable domain, in which reference TRBV5-4 and TRBJ1-1 provide the parts outside the CDR3, is ETGVTQSPTHLIKTRGQQVTLRCSSQSGHNTVSWYQQALGQGPQFIFQYYREEENGRGNFPPRFSGLQFPNYSSELNVNALELDDSALYLCASSLVDGGIPEAFFGQGTRLTVV.

This chain links TRBV7-3 with TRBJ1-1; D uncertain. V was clipped by 2 bases and J by 6 bases, with 10 bases between them. Germline-derived CDR1 and CDR2 are SGHTA and FQGTGA. This CDR3 has 13 amino acids. CDR3 coding DNA: TGTGCCAGCAGCTTATCCGGGCGGGCTGAAGCTTTCTTT. Protein product: CASSLSGRAEAFF. The full variable domain, rest sourced from reference TRBV7-3 and TRBJ1-1, is GAGVSQTPSNKVTEKGKYVELRCDPISGHTALYWYRQSLGQGPEFLIYFQGTGAADDSGLPNDRFFAVRPEGSVSTLKIQRTERGDSAVYLCASSLSGRAEAFFGQGTRLTVV.

This clone was seen only a few times. This CDR3 is CASREGLGTEAFF. The CDR3 nucleotides are TGTGCCAGTAGGGAGGGGTTGGGCACTGAAGCTTTCTTT. V and J are TRBV7-9 and TRBJ1-1; maybe TRBD1 (5 bases). This CDR3 has 13 residues. Germline values: CDR1 SEHNR, CDR2 FQNEAQ (reference sequence). The ends were cut back, 9 bases at V and 4 bases at J, with 15 bases in the middle. The variable domain in full, completed from reference TRBV7-9 and TRBJ1-1, reads DTGVSQNPRHKITKRGQNVTFRCDPISEHNRLYWYRQTLGQGPEFLTYFQNEAQLEKSRLLSDRFSAERPKGSFSTLEIQRTEQGDSAMYLCASREGLGTEAFFGQGTRLTVV.

The chain combines TRBV7-9 with TRBJ2-7; D gene uncertain. The CDR3 has 14 amino acids. Per the germline V gene, CDR1 is SEHNR and CDR2 is FQNEAQ (reference sequence). V was trimmed by 4 bases and J by 2 bases, leaving 12 bases between them. The CDR3 DNA follows: TGTGCCAGCAGCTCCCCTGGTGGGCCCTACGAGCAGTACTTC. Its protein product is CASSSPGGPYEQYF. Using reference TRBV7-9 and TRBJ2-7 for the parts outside the CDR3, the full variable domain is DTGVSQNPRHKITKRGQNVTFRCDPISEHNRLYWYRQTLGQGPEFLTYFQNEAQLEKSRLLSDRFSAERPKGSFSTLEIQRTEQGDSAMYLCASSSPGGPYEQYFGPGTRLTVT.

The chain carries TRBV7-9 and TRBJ2-5, with TRBD2 matching over 7 bases. V was clipped by 6 bases and J by 2 bases; unmatched bases: 6. The CDR3 consists of 14 residues. In germline, CDR1 is SEHNR, CDR2 FQNEAQ (reference sequence). The CDR3 DNA follows: TGTGCCAGCAGAGGGGTAGCGGGTCAAGAGACCCAGTACTTC. Protein product: CASRGVAGQETQYF.

This chain joins TRBV5-6 and TRBJ2-4; TRBD2 is a possible D gene (6 bases). Germline CDR1 SGHDT, CDR2 YYEEEE. The CDR3 contains 17 residues. V lost 1 base and J 0 bases, leaving 14 bases between the germline ends. Here the CDR3 reads CASSLWRGRVAKNIQYF. Written as DNA, the CDR3 is TGTGCCAGCAGCTTGTGGCGGGGAAGGGTAGCCAAAAACATTCAGTACTTC.

In this sample, this clone turned up a few times. This chain links TRBV9 with TRBJ1-6; no reliable D call. CDR1 and CDR2 (germline): SGDLS, YYNGEE. V was trimmed by 7 bases and J by 5 bases, leaving 10 bases between them. The CDR3 is 13 amino acids. The CDR3 loop is CASATGNNSPLHF. The CDR3 DNA reads as TGTGCCAGCGCAACGGGGAATAATTCACCCCTCCACTTT.

The chain has TRBV4-1 and TRBJ1-1; no clear D gene. CDR1 MGHRA and CDR2 YSYEKL come from the germline V gene. The CDR3 loop spans 13 amino acids. V was pared by 4 bases and J by 3 bases, with 9 bases between. The CDR3 DNA reads as TGCGCCAGCAGCCTAGTGGGCGACACTGAAGCTTTCTTT. Translation gives CASSLVGDTEAFF.

The V gene is TRBV6-6, the J gene TRBJ2-1; D is perhaps TRBD2 (7 bases). This CDR3 contains 16 residues. Germline-derived CDR1 and CDR2 are MNHNY and SVGAGI (reference sequence). Trimming left V 7 bases short and J 6 bases short, with 22 bases between. The CDR3 region has the DNA TGTGCCAGCATTTCTGAGAGGGGGAGGGCCAGCAATGAGCAGTTCTTC. Amino acids: CASISERGRASNEQFF.

This sequence joins TRBV4-3 and TRBJ1-1; D not certain. Trimming cost V 0 bases and J 5 bases, with 19 bases left between them. Germline V lookup: CDR1 LGHNA, CDR2 YSLEER. CDR3 length: 17 residues. The CDR3 loop reads CASSQDKYGGLRTEAFF. As DNA, the CDR3 is TGCGCCAGCAGCCAAGATAAGTATGGCGGGTTGAGAACTGAAGCTTTCTTT.

The chain is built from TRBV7-9 and TRBJ2-1; possible D gene TRBD2, 6 bases. CDR3 length: 15 amino acids. Germline CDR1 reads SEHNR; CDR2 reads FQNEAQ (reference sequence). Trimming pared 5 bases from V and 3 bases from J, leaving 14 bases between. CDR3 nucleotide sequence: TGTGCCAGCAGCGACCCGGGACTCTACTACAATGAGCAGTTCTTC. Its protein product is CASSDPGLYYNEQFF.

The chain links TRBV7-3 to TRBJ2-1; 9 bases line up with TRBD1. The junction had 11 bases not matched to a gene; V was cut back by 4 bases and J by 7 bases. Germline V gene data show CDR1 as SGHTA and CDR2 as FQGTGA. The CDR3 totals 16 residues. The CDR3 DNA reads as TGTGCCAGCAGCTCAATTAACAGGGGGCGCAAGAATGAGCAGTTCTTC. Translation: CASSSINRGRKNEQFF. The variable domain in full, completed from reference TRBV7-3 and TRBJ2-1, reads GAGVSQTPSNKVTEKGKYVELRCDPISGHTALYWYRQSLGQGPEFLIYFQGTGAADDSGLPNDRFFAVRPEGSVSTLKIQRTERGDSAVYLCASSSINRGRKNEQFFGPGTRLTVL.